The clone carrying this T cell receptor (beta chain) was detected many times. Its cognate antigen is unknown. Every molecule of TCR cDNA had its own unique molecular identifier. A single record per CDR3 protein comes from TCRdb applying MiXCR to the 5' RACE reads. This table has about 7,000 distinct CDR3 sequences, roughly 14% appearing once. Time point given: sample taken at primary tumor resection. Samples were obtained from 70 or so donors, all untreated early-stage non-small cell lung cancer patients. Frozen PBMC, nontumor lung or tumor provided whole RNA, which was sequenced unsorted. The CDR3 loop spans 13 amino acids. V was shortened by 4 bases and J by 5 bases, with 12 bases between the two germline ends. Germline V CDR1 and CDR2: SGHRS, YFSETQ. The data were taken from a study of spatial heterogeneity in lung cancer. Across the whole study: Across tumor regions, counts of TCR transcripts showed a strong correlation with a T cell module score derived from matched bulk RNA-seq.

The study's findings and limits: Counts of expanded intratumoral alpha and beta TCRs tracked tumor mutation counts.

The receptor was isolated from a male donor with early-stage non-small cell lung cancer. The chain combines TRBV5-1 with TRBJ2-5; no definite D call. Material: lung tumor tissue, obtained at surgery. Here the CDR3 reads CASSLAAVETQYF. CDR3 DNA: TGCGCCAGCAGCCTGGCCGCAGTGGAGACCCAGTACTTC.